The clone carrying this T cell receptor (beta chain) was observed a few times. The data originate from a study of blood T cell repertoires in COVID-19. Methods used by the authors: It was from reference gene primer amplification that nucleated cell counts were estimated. The data were produced by immunoSEQ multiplex PCR, yet TCRdb's version contains in-frame clones alone and is incomplete. V and J calls and clone size are copied from that table; D and trimming were computed from the DNA. The sample has under 200,000 clones; 70% to 85% are singletons. The CDR3 is 13 residues long. Germline-derived CDR1 and CDR2 are SQVTM and ANQGSEA. Trimming cost V 4 bases and J 3 bases, with 12 bases left between them.

Sequenced material: peripheral blood. This chain uses TRBV29-1 with TRBJ1-1, with TRBD1 as a possible D gene (5 bases). The source of this sequence is a woman between 25 and 40 years old with acute or convalescent COVID-19. The DNA of the CDR3 is TGCAGCGTTGGAAGGGGTTCGTACACTGAAGCTTTCTTT. Encoded protein: CSVGRGSYTEAFF.